A selection of T cell receptor beta chains follows, all from one sample in a study of T cell responses to AZD1222 COVID-19 vaccine. The data were produced by immunoSEQ multiplex PCR, yet TCRdb's version contains in-frame clones alone and is incomplete. The sample includes 100,000 to 150,000 clones, around 84% seen only once; the top ten take about 28%. The source was peripheral blood, collected 28 days after the second AZD1222 dose. These TCRs come from an adult who received the AZD1222 COVID-19 vaccine. The CDR3 runs from the conserved cysteine through the conserved F or W. D genes are given only for firm matches. Only some rows state a clone size, as once, few, many or a class for expanded clones.

-,TRBJ1-2,-,TRBV7-9,CASSFGRGDGYTF,TGTGCCAGCAGCTTCGGTCGCGGGGATGGCTACACCTTC
-,TRBJ1-4,-,TRBV5-1,CASSPGPNEKLFF,TGCGCCAGCAGCCCGGGACCTAATGAAAAACTGTTTTTT
-,TRBJ1-6,once,TRBV6-5,CASSYDRYYNSPLHF,TGTGCCAGCAGTTACGATCGTTACTATAATTCACCCCTCCACTTT
-,TRBJ2-7,-,TRBV27,CASSFGTPSYEQYF,TGTGCCAGCAGTTTCGGGACACCTTCCTACGAGCAGTACTTC
-,TRBJ2-5,-,TRBV7-8,CASSHPGETQYF,TGTGCCAGCAGCCACCCGGGGGAGACCCAGTACTTC
-,TRBJ2-7,-,TRBV15,CATTQGGHEQYF,TGTGCCACCACCCAGGGGGGACACGAGCAGTACTTC
-,TRBJ1-2,-,TRBV7-2,CASSFSTLVRGYTF,TGTGCCAGCAGCTTTTCGACCCTAGTTAGGGGCTACACCTTC
TRBD1,TRBJ1-2,once,TRBV3-1/TRBV3-2,CASSPRTGERGYTF,TGTGCCAGCAGCCCGAGGACAGGGGAAAGAGGCTACACCTTC
-,TRBJ1-5,-,TRBV28,CASSQNGEPQHF,TGTGCCAGCAGCCAAAACGGGGAGCCCCAGCATTTT
TRBD1,TRBJ1-6,-,TRBV7-2,CASSLTGGESPLHF,TGTGCCAGCAGCCTTACAGGGGGTGAGTCACCCCTCCACTTT
-,TRBJ2-7,-,TRBV3-1/TRBV3-2,CASSQDKTGIYTYEQYF,TGTGCCAGCAGCCAAGATAAAACCGGGATCTACACCTACGAGCAGTACTTC
-,TRBJ1-1,-,TRBV28,CATRGPGTKTSEAFF,TGTGCCACCAGAGGACCCGGGACAAAGACATCTGAAGCTTTCTTT
-,TRBJ2-7,-,TRBV3-1/TRBV3-2,CASSHGGYEQYF,TGTGCCAGCAGCCATGGTGGCTACGAGCAGTACTTC
TRBD1,TRBJ2-1,-,TRBV7-3,CASSLPPGQGAHEQFF,TGTGCCAGCAGCTTACCCCCGGGACAGGGGGCCCATGAGCAGTTCTTC
-,TRBJ1-5,-,TRBV6-2/TRBV6-3,CASSSPVNQPQHF,TGTGCCAGCAGTTCCCCGGTGAATCAGCCCCAGCATTTT
TRBD1,TRBJ2-7,-,TRBV7-7,CASSLSGDSNYEQYF,TGTGCTAGCAGCTTATCAGGGGACAGCAACTACGAGCAGTACTTC
-,TRBJ1-1,-,TRBV19,CAIKPEGVGAHTEAFF,TGTGCCATCAAGCCTGAAGGGGTAGGGGCGCACACTGAAGCTTTCTTT
-,TRBJ1-4,-,TRBV5-4,CASRPDPGTEEYNEKLFF,TGTGCCAGCAGACCCGATCCCGGGACCGAGGAATATAATGAAAAACTGTTTTTT
TRBD2,TRBJ2-5,-,TRBV5-6,CASSEGLAVKQETQYF,TGTGCCAGCAGCGAGGGACTAGCGGTGAAACAAGAGACCCAGTACTTC
-,TRBJ1-1,-,TRBV7-2,CASSFQGQSGEAFF,TGTGCCAGCAGCTTCCAGGGGCAATCTGGTGAAGCTTTCTTT
TRBD1,TRBJ1-2,-,TRBV15,CATSSGQGYGYTF,TGTGCCACCAGCAGCGGACAGGGCTATGGCTACACCTTC
-,TRBJ2-3,-,TRBV28,CASGSGAMGTDTQYF,TGTGCCAGCGGATCCGGGGCTATGGGCACAGATACGCAGTATTTT
-,TRBJ1-5,-,TRBV10-2,CASSVVREDQPQHF,TGCGCCAGCAGTGTAGTCAGGGAGGATCAGCCCCAGCATTTT
-,TRBJ1-1,-,TRBV19,CASTVGGANTEAFF,TGTGCCAGTACCGTGGGGGGGGCTAACACTGAAGCTTTCTTT